Listed below are T cell receptor beta chains from one sample, sequenced in a study of neoadjuvant anti-PD-1 for oral cavity cancer. This table comes from immunoSEQ multiplex PCR, and its TCRdb copy is limited to in-frame clones, with some not included. The sample has 55,000 to 80,000 clones, more than 70% seen once. Specimen: PBMCs, collected before nivolumab (anti-PD-1) treatment. Receptors were obtained from a person between 35 and 79 years old with oral cavity squamous cell carcinoma. Both conserved end residues are part of each CDR3. The order of the fields is clone size, D gene, J gene, V gene, CDR3 DNA, CDR3 protein. The D gene is left open where the match is weak. A clone size is listed for some rows: how often the clone was seen (once, few, many), or a class if it is expanded.

>few|NA|TRBJ1-2|TRBV7-9
TGTGCCAGCAGCTTAGTTGCGGCATCTTTCTATGGCTACACCTTC
CASSLVAASFYGYTF
>once|NA|TRBJ2-2|TRBV5-1
TGCGCCAGCAGCTTGGACCGGGGGGCCGCCGGGGAGCTGTTTTTT
CASSLDRGAAGELFF
>NA|NA|TRBJ1-2|TRBV14
TGTGCCAGCAGCCCCCAGGAAAGATATTATGGCTACACCTTC
CASSPQERYYGYTF
>NA|NA|TRBJ1-2|TRBV2
TGTGCCAGCAGTGATTGGCAGACGAACTATGGCTACACCTTC
CASSDWQTNYGYTF
>NA|NA|TRBJ2-7|TRBV7-6
TGTGCCAGCAGCTTAGTTACAGGGAAAAACGAGCAGTACTTC
CASSLVTGKNEQYF
>NA|NA|TRBJ2-3|TRBV11-3
TGTGCCAGCAGCCTCGTTAGCGGATCACGCACAGATACGCAGTATTTT
CASSLVSGSRTDTQYF
>NA|TRBD2|TRBJ2-5|TRBV11-1
TGTGCCAGCAGCTTAAGGACTAGCGGTCTTATGGGGACCCAGTACTTC
CASSLRTSGLMGTQYF
>once|TRBD1|TRBJ1-5|TRBV7-9
TGTGCCAGCAGCCAGGGACAGGGGGAGGGCAATCAGCCCCAGCATTTT
CASSQGQGEGNQPQHF
>once|NA|TRBJ2-5|TRBV5-1
TGCGCCAGCAGCCTTCAGACTACTGAGCAAGAGACCCAGTACTTC
CASSLQTTEQETQYF
>NA|TRBD1|TRBJ2-7|TRBV11-2
TGTGCCAGCAGCCCGACAGGGATTCCGGCCAACGAGCAGTACTTC
CASSPTGIPANEQYF
>once|NA|TRBJ2-2|TRBV6-5
TGTGCCAGCAGTTACTCGAGGTCCGGGGAGCTGTTTTTT
CASSYSRSGELFF
>NA|TRBD1|TRBJ2-7|TRBV6-1
TGTGCCAGCAGCCTAGGACAGGGCCCCTACGAGCAGTACTTC
CASSLGQGPYEQYF
>few|TRBD1|TRBJ2-7|TRBV2
TGTGCCAGCAGTGATTCGGGTGGCTTGGGACAGTGGACCTACGAGCAGTACTTC
CASSDSGGLGQWTYEQYF